Here is one TCR beta chain with its context. Its antigen is undetermined. The sample originates from a study of graft-versus-host responses after intestinal transplantation. Study-level information: Anti-thymocyte globulin induction, then tacrolimus and steroids for around 3 years, went to all recipients. Notes on the study in general: Marrow from the recipient contained GvH clones, some of which had appeared first in ileum or blood.

The data were produced by immunoSEQ multiplex PCR, yet TCRdb's version contains in-frame clones alone and is incomplete. The sample shows about 40,000 clones, 75% to 95% of them seen only once. CDR1 MDHEN and CDR2 SYDVKM come from the germline V gene. The CDR3 runs to 12 residues. V was cut by 2 bases and J by 9 bases, with 10 bases left in between. This clonotype was sampled from a human patient who received an intestinal transplant, so some T cells may come from the graft donor. This material consisted of PBMCs, taken around 43 weeks after intestinal transplant. The chain uses TRBV28 and TRBJ1-1; tentatively, D is TRBD1 (6 bases). The DNA for the CDR3 is TGTGCCAGCAGTTTACCCGGACAGAAAGCTTTCTTT. Translation: CASSLPGQKAFF.